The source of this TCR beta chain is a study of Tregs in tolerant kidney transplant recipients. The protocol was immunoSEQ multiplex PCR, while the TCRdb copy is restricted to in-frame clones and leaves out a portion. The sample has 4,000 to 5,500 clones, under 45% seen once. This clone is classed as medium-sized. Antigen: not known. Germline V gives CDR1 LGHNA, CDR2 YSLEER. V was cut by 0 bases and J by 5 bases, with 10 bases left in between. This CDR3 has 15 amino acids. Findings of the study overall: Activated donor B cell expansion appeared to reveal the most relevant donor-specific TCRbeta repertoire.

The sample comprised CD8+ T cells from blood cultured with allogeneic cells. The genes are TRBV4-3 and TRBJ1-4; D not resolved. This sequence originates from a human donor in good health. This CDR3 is CASSQDRSVNEKLFF. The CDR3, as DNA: TGCGCCAGCAGCCAAGATCGTTCCGTAAATGAAAAACTGTTTTTT.